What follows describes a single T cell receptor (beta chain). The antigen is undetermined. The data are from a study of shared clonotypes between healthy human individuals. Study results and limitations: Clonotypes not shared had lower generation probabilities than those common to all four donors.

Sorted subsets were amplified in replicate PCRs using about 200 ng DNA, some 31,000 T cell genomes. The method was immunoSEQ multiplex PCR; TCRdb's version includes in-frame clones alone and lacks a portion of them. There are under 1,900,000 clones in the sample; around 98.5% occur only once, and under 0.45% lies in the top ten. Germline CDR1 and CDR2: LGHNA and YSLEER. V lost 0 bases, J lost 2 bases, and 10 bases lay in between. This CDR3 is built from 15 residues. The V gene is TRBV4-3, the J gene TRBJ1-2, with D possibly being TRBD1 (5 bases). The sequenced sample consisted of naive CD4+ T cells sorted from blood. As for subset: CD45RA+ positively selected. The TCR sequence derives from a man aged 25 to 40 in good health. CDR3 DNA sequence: TGCGCCAGCAGCCAAGAAAGACAGCTAAACTATGGCTACACCTTC. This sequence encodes CASSQERQLNYGYTF.